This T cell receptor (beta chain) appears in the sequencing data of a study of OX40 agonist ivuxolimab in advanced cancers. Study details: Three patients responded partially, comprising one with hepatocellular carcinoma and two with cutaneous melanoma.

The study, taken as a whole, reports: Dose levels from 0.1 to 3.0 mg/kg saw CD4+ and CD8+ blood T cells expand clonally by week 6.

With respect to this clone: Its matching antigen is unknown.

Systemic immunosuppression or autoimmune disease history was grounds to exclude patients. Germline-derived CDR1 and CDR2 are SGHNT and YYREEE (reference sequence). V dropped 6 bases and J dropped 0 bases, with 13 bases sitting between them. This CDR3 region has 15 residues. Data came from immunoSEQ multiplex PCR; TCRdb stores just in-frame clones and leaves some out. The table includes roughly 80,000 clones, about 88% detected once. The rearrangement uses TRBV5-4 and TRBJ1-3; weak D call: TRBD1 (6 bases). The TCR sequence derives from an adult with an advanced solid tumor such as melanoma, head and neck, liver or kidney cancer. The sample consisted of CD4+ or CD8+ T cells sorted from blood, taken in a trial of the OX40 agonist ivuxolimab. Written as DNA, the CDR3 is TGTGCCAGCACTAGTGGGGGCTTCTCTGGAAACACCATATATTTT. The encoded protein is CASTSGGFSGNTIYF.